These 21 T cell receptor beta chains share one sample of origin, sequenced in a study of naive and memory T cell subsets. Two oligonucleotides, mixed equimolar, formed the beta constant-region primer covering TRBC1 and TRBC2. Nested alpha and beta constant-region primers with the SP2 primer drove four PCR rounds on ligated cDNA. One entry per CDR3 protein, called by TCRdb with MiXCR from the UMI-ligation and nested PCR reads. This sample carries around 140,000 distinct CDR3 sequences, 15% to 20% of them seen once, and the ten largest clones take 0.6% to 0.8%. Regarding the study as a whole: Possibly reflecting memory cells re-expressing CD45RA, a few larger clonotypes occurred in naive repertoires, especially CD8.

The antigens for these receptors are not known. Sequencing was carried out using naive CD8+ T cells from blood. The source is a human donor in good health.

Many counts were recorded for this clonotype. This chain connects TRBV7-9 to TRBJ2-7; D call uncertain. Germline loops: CDR1 SEHNR, CDR2 FQNEAQ (reference sequence). The CDR3 covers 11 residues. Trimming took off 4 bases at V and 2 bases at J, with 3 bases between the two ends. The CDR3 loop reads CASSSTYEQYF. For the CDR3, the DNA is TGTGCCAGCAGCTCGACCTACGAGCAGTACTTC.

The chain uses TRBV28 and TRBJ2-3; 7 bases are shared with TRBD2. CDR1 and CDR2 from the germline V gene are MDHEN and SYDVKM. V lost 7 bases to trimming and J lost 2 bases; unmatched junction nucleotides: 6. The CDR3 length is 14 residues. CDR3 sequence: CASIRGSATDTQYF. The CDR3 DNA sequence: TGTGCCAGCATTCGCGGGAGCGCCACAGATACGCAGTATTTT.

This clonotype was picked up a small number of times. The chain combines TRBV3-1 with TRBJ2-1; 15 nucleotides align to TRBD2. The CDR3 is made up of 16 amino acids. V shed 4 bases, J shed 6 bases, and the junction held 4 bases outside the gene matches. Per germline, CDR1 LGHDT and CDR2 YNNKEL (reference sequence). The CDR3 coding sequence is TGTGCCAGCAGCCGAGAGGGACTAGCGGGAGGCAATGAGCAGTTCTTC. Its translation: CASSREGLAGGNEQFF.

There are a few counts of this clonotype. J is TRBJ2-7 and V is TRBV28, with a weak D call TRBD1 (5 bases). The CDR3 extends over 14 amino acids. The V end was cut by 2 bases, the J end by 0 bases, with 8 bases between. From germline, CDR1 is MDHEN and CDR2 SYDVKM. For the CDR3, the DNA is TGTGCCAGCAGTTTAAGGGGCCACTCCTACGAGCAGTACTTC. Translated: CASSLRGHSYEQYF. Filled out from reference TRBV28 and TRBJ2-7, the complete variable domain reads DVKVTQSSRYLVKRTGEKVFLECVQDMDHENMFWYRQDPGLGLRLIYFSYDVKMKEKGDIPEGYSVSREKKERFSLILESASTNQTSMYLCASSLRGHSYEQYFGPGTRLTVT.

This clonotype was observed a handful of times. This chain links TRBV6-2 or TRBV6-3 with TRBJ2-6; TRBD1 might be the D (6 bases). This CDR3 has 20 amino acids. The germline V gene encodes CDR1 MNHEY and CDR2 SVGEGT. Trimming cost V 0 bases and J 0 bases, with 18 bases left between them. CDR3 in DNA: TGTGCCAGCAGTTACTCGAGATCGTCAGGGGCCTACTCTGGGGCCAACGTCCTGACTTTC. This gives the protein CASSYSRSSGAYSGANVLTF.

The chain couples TRBV3-1 to TRBJ2-1, with D perhaps matching TRBD2 (5 bases). Germline CDR1 LGHDT, CDR2 YNNKEL (reference sequence). V lost 3 bases to trimming and J lost 5 bases, with 11 bases between them. The CDR3 runs 14 residues. CDR3 nucleotide sequence: TGTGCCAGCAGCCAGGTCGGACTCGACAATGAGCAGTTCTTC. Protein sequence: CASSQVGLDNEQFF.

The rearrangement links TRBV12-3 or TRBV12-4 to TRBJ2-7, with 9 nucleotides matching TRBD2. The ends lost 5 bases at V and 5 bases at J; junction bases unmatched: 10. The CDR3 has 15 residues. The CDR3, as DNA: TGTGCCAGCAGTGGCGAGGGACTAGCCTTCCACGAGCAGTACTTC. It yields the protein CASSGEGLAFHEQYF.

The rearrangement links TRBV10-3 to TRBJ2-5; 11 nucleotides agree with TRBD2. J gave up 0 bases and V 2 bases, and 2 bases lay outside the gene matches. This CDR3 spans 16 amino acids. Germline V gene data show CDR1 as ENHRY and CDR2 as SYGVKD. In DNA form, the CDR3 reads TGTGCCATCAGTGAGACTAGCGGGAGTGACCAAGAGACCCAGTACTTC. It encodes CAISETSGSDQETQYF.

V gene TRBV27 combines with J gene TRBJ2-1; 16 bases are shared with TRBD2. The CDR3 spans 15 residues. The V gene end was trimmed by 8 bases and the J gene end by 8 bases; junction bases not matched to a gene: 6. Germline V lookup: CDR1 MNHEY, CDR2 SMNVEV (reference sequence). CDR3 DNA: TGTGCCAGCCCGGGACTAGCGGGAGGGTTGGATGAGCAGTTCTTC. Protein sequence: CASPGLAGGLDEQFF.

This clonotype occurred a few times. The J gene is TRBJ2-1, the V gene TRBV5-1, with 7 bases lining up with TRBD1. Unmatched junction bases numbered 2, after V lost 5 bases and J lost 0 bases. Per germline, CDR1 SGHRS and CDR2 YFSETQ. This CDR3 spans 14 amino acids. This CDR3 reads CASRTGSSYNEQFF. The CDR3 nucleotides are TGCGCCAGCAGGACAGGGAGCTCCTACAATGAGCAGTTCTTC.

This clonotype was observed a handful of times. V and J are TRBV3-1 and TRBJ2-3; D not resolved. V shed 3 bases and J shed 0 bases, with 7 bases lying between them. Germline loops: CDR1 LGHDT, CDR2 YNNKEL (reference sequence). The CDR3 has 14 amino acids. CDR3 loop: CASSHPDSTDTQYF. The CDR3 DNA is TGTGCCAGCAGCCACCCAGACAGCACAGATACGCAGTATTTT.

This clonotype was counted between two and nine times. J is TRBJ2-7 and V is TRBV9; tentative D call: TRBD2 (5 bases). Germline assignment: CDR1 SGDLS and CDR2 YYNGEE. This CDR3 has 15 amino acids. V shed 0 bases and J shed 0 bases, with 10 bases lying between them. This CDR3 reads CASSVGGSNSYEQYF. CDR3 nucleotides: TGTGCCAGCAGCGTAGGCGGGTCTAACTCCTACGAGCAGTACTTC.

The V and J genes are TRBV3-1 and TRBJ1-1, with D hard to call. With 1 base removed from V and 5 bases from J, the gap between germline ends came to 8 bases. In germline, CDR1 is LGHDT, CDR2 YNNKEL (reference sequence). The CDR3 runs 13 residues. CDR3 nucleotide sequence: TGTGCCAGCAGCCAAGCATGGAGTACTGAAGCTTTCTTT. It yields the protein CASSQAWSTEAFF.

The chain recombines TRBV28 with TRBJ1-1; no reliable D call. Per germline, CDR1 MDHEN and CDR2 SYDVKM. The CDR3 length is 13 residues. Trimming took 7 bases from V and 1 from J, leaving 10 bases between them. The CDR3 DNA reads as TGTGCCAGCACCACATCAGGGAACACTGAAGCTTTCTTT. Its protein product is CASTTSGNTEAFF.

This clonotype showed up just a few times. V gene TRBV20-1 combines with J gene TRBJ2-1; TRBD1 aligns across 8 bases. This CDR3 spans 14 amino acids. The germline CDR1 and CDR2 sequences are DFQATT and SNEGSKA (reference sequence). Trimming at V came to 6 bases and at J to 4 bases, leaving 8 bases not matched to a gene. CDR3 nucleotides: TGCAGTGCCTTCGGACAGGGAGAATACAATGAGCAGTTCTTC. Encoded protein: CSAFGQGEYNEQFF.

The genes are TRBV4-3 and TRBJ1-1, with D unclear. Germline values: CDR1 LGHNA, CDR2 YSLEER. The CDR3 contains 15 residues. The ends were cut back, 0 bases at V and 1 base at J, with 9 bases in the middle. CDR3 nucleotide sequence: TGCGCCAGCAGCCAAGATGCAGATCGGAACACTGAAGCTTTCTTT. This translates into CASSQDADRNTEAFF.

The V gene is TRBV4-1, the J gene TRBJ1-6; D gene unclear. Deletions cut 2 bases from V and 0 bases from J, with 8 bases between. The germline V gene encodes CDR1 MGHRA and CDR2 YSYEKL. This CDR3 comprises 16 residues. The CDR3 protein is CASSQPESSYNSPLHF. CDR3 in DNA: TGCGCCAGCAGCCAACCAGAAAGCTCCTATAATTCACCCCTCCACTTT.

The genes are TRBV6-4 and TRBJ2-3; a possible D gene is TRBD2 (6 bases). This CDR3 comprises 13 residues. Trimming removed 6 bases at V and 3 bases at J, with 10 bases between. The germline V gene encodes CDR1 MRHNA and CDR2 SNTAGT. CDR3 sequence (DNA): TGTGCCAGCAGAGACGGACTAACAGATACGCAGTATTTT. Encoded protein: CASRDGLTDTQYF.

CDR3 in DNA: TGCAGTGCTAGAGATCCTTTAGAAGCTTTCTTT. Its translation: CSARDPLEAFF. The rearrangement links TRBV20-1 to TRBJ1-1; no reliable D call. Trimming left V 0 bases short and J 8 bases short, with 7 bases between. Germline V gene lookup returns CDR1 DFQATT and CDR2 SNEGSKA (reference sequence). This CDR3 region has 11 residues.

CDR3 nucleotide sequence: TGTGCCAGCAGCTTTATTGAGGGTAAGAGGCCCTACGAGCAGTACTTC. Amino acid sequence: CASSFIEGKRPYEQYF. The gene calls are TRBV7-9 and TRBJ2-7, with D perhaps matching TRBD2 (5 bases). The CDR3 is 16 amino acids. Germline V gene lookup returns CDR1 SEHNR and CDR2 FQNEAQ (reference sequence). V was pared by 3 bases and J by 2 bases, with 17 bases between.

This clonotype was observed a single time. V gene TRBV29-1 combines with J gene TRBJ2-5; no clear D gene. This CDR3 comprises 10 residues. Trimming removed 4 bases at V and 7 bases at J, with 7 bases between. CDR1 is SQVTM and CDR2 is ANQGSEA in the germline V gene. The CDR3 nucleotides are TGCAGCGTTGTGTGGGGGACCCAGTACTTC. Translated: CSVVWGTQYF.